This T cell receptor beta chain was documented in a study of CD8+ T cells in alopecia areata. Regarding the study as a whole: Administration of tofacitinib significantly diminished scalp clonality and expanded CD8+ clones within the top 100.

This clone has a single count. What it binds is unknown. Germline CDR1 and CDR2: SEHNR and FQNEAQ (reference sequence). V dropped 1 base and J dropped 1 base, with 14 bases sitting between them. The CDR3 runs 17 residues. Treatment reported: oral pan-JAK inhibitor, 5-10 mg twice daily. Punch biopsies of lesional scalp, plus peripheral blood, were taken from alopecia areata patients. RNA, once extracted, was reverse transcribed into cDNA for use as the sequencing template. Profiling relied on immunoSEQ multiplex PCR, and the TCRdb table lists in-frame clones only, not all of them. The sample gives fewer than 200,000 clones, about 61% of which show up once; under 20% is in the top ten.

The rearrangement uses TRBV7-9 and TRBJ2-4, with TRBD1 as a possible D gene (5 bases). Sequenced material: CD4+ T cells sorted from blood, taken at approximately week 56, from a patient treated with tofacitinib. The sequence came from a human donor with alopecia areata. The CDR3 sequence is CASSLGLPAGAKNIQYF. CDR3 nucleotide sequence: TGTGCCAGCAGCTTAGGCCTCCCAGCAGGGGCCAAAAACATTCAGTACTTC.